This entry features one TCR beta chain sequence. The sample comes from a study of CD8 T cells in Susac syndrome. V was pared by 6 bases and J by 4 bases, with 9 bases between. This CDR3 has 13 residues. Germline V gene lookup returns CDR1 SNHLY and CDR2 FYNNEI. With random hexamers, roughly 0.5 to 1 ug RNA was reverse transcribed. TCRdb redid the calling of the immunoSEQ multiplex PCR reads with MiXCR, one entry per CDR3 protein. The sample holds 110,000 or so distinct CDR3 sequences, roughly 94% seen once. The chain combines TRBV2 with TRBJ2-2; D remains ambiguous. This TCR came from a human donor in good health. The sequenced material came from CD4+ T cells from PBMCs. Here the CDR3 reads CASSYFVTGELFF. The CDR3 region has the DNA TGTGCCAGCAGCTACTTCGTCACCGGGGAGCTGTTTTTT.